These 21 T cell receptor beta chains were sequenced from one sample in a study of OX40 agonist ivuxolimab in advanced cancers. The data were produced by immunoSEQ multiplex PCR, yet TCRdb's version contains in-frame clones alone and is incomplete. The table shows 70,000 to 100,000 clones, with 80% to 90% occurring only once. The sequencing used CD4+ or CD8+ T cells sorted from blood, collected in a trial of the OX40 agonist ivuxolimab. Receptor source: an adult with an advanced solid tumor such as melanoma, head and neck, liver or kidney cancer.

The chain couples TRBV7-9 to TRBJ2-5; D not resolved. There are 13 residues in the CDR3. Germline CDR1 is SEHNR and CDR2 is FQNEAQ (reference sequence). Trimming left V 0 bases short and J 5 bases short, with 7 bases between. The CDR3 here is CASSLARWETQYF. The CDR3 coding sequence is TGTGCCAGCAGCTTAGCCAGATGGGAGACCCAGTACTTC.

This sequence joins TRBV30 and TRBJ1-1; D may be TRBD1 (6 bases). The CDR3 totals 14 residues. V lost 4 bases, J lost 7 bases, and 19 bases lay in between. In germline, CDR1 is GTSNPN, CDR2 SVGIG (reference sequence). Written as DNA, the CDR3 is TGTGCCTGGAAAAGCTTCAGGGGAGGGATTGAAGCTTTCTTT. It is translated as CAWKSFRGGIEAFF.

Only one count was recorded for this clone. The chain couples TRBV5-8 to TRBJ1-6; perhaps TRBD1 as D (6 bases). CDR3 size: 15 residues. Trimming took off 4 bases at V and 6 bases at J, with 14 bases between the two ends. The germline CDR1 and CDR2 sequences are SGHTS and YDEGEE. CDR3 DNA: TGTGCCAGCAGCCCACAAGGGACAATTAATTCACCCCTCCACTTT. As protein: CASSPQGTINSPLHF.

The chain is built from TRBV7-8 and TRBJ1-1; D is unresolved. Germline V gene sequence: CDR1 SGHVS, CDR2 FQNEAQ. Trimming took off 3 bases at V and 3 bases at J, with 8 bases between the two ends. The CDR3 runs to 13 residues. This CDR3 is CASSFERDTEAFF. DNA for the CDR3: TGTGCCAGCAGCTTCGAGAGGGACACTGAAGCTTTCTTT.

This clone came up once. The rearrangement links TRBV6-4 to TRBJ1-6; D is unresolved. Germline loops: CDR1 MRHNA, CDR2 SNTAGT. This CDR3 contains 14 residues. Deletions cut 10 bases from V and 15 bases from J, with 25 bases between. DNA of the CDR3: TGTGCCACGGAACGGGGAGGATTCGACTATCTCCTCCACTTT. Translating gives CATERGGFDYLLHF.

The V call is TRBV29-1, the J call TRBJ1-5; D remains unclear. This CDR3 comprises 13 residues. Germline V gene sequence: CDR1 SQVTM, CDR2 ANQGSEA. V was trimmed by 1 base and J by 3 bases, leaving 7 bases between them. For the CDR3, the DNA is TGCAGCGTTGAAGTGGGTTACAATCAGCCCCAGCATTTT. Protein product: CSVEVGYNQPQHF.

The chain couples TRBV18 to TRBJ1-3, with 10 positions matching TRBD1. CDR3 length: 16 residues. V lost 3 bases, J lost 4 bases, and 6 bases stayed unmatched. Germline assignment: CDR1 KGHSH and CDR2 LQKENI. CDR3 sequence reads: CASSPWTGGSGNTIYF. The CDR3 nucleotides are TGTGCCAGCTCACCCTGGACAGGGGGATCCGGAAACACCATATATTTT.

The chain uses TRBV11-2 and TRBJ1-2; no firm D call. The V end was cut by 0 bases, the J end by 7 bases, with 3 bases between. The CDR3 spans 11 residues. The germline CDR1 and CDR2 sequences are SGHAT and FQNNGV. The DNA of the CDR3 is TGTGCCAGCAGCTTAGACGCTGGCTACACCTTC. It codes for CASSLDAGYTF.

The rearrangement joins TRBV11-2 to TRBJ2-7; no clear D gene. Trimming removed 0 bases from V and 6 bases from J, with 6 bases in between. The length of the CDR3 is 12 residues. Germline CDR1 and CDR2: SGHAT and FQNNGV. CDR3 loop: CASSLEGSEQYF. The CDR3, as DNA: TGTGCCAGCAGCTTAGAGGGCAGCGAGCAGTACTTC.

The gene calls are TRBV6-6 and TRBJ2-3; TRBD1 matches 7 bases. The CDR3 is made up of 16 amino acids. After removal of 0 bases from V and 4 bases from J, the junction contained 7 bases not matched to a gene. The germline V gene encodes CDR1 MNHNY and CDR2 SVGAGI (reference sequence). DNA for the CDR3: TGTGCCAGCAGTTACTCGAGGGGGCCGAGGGCAGATACGCAGTATTTT. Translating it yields CASSYSRGPRADTQYF.

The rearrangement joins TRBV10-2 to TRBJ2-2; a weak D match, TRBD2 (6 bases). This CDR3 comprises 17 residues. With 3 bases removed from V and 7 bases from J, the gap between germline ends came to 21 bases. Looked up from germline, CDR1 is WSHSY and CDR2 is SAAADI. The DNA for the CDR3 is TGCGCCAGCAGTGACGGTTTAAGGGGACTGGGGGTCGGGGAGCTGTTTTTT. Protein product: CASSDGLRGLGVGELFF.

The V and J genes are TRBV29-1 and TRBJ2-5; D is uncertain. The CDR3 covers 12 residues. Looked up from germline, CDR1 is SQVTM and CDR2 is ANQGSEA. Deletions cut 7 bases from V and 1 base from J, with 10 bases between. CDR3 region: CSGRRVQETQYF. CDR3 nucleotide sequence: TGCAGCGGGAGACGGGTCCAAGAGACCCAGTACTTC.

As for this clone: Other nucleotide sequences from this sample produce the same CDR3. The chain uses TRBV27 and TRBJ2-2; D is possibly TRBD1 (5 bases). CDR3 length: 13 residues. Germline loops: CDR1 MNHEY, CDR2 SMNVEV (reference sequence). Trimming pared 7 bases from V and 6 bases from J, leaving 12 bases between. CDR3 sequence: CASTGRLAGELFF. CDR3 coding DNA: TGTGCCAGCACAGGGCGGTTGGCCGGGGAGCTGTTTTTT.

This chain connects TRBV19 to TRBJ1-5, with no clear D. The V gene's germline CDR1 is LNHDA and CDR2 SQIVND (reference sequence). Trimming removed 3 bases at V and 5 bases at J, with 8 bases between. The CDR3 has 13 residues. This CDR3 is CASSIAVDQPQHF. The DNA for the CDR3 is TGTGCCAGTAGTATCGCAGTCGATCAGCCCCAGCATTTT.

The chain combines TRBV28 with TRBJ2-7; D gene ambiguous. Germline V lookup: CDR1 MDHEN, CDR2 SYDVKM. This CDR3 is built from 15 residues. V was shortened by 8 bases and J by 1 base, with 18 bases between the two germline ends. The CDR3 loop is CASAKRRSLSYEQYF. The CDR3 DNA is TGTGCCAGCGCTAAGAGACGGAGCCTTTCCTACGAGCAGTACTTC.

The chain's CDR3 is CASSRRDTSNYGYTF. The CDR3 DNA is TGCGCCAGCAGTCGAAGGGACACCTCGAACTATGGCTACACCTTC. The chain uses TRBV23-1 and TRBJ1-2, with D perhaps TRBD1 (6 bases). TRBV23-1 is labeled an ORF, and its function is uncertain. This CDR3 contains 15 residues. V was shortened by 4 bases and J by 2 bases, with 14 bases between the two germline ends.

The CDR3, as DNA: TGTGCCAGCAGTCGGGACCCCAGCCATGGCTACACCTTC. Protein product: CASSRDPSHGYTF. The chain uses TRBV6-5 and TRBJ1-2, with D possibly TRBD1 on 5 matching bases. The germline V and J ends were trimmed by 5 bases and 6 bases, with 13 bases remaining between them. Looked up from germline, CDR1 is MNHEY and CDR2 is SVGAGI. This CDR3 is built from 13 residues.

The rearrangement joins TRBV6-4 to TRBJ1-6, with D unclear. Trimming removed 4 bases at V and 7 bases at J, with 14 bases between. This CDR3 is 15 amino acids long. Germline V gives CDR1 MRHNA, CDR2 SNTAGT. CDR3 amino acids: CASSVDKGGNSPLHF. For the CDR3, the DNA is TGTGCCAGCAGTGTCGACAAGGGCGGCAATTCACCCCTCCACTTT.

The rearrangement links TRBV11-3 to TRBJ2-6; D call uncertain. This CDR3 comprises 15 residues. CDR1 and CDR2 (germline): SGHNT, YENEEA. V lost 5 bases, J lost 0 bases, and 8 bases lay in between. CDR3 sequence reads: CASSLRVSGANVLTF. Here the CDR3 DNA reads TGTGCCAGCAGCCTTAGGGTCTCTGGGGCCAACGTCCTGACTTTC.

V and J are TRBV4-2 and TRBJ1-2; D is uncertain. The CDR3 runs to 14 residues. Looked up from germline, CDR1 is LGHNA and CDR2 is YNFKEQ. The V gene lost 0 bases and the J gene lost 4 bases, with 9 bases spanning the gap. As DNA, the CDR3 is TGTGCCAGCAGCCAAGAGGCGCTGGGCTATGGCTACACCTTC. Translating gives CASSQEALGYGYTF.

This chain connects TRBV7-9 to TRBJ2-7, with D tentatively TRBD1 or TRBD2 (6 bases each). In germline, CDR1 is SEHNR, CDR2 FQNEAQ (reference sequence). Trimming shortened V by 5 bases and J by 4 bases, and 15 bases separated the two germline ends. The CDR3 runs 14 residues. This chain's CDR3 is CASSRGQGRYEQYV. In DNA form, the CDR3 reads TGTGCCAGCAGCCGGGGGCAGGGGCGATACGAGCAGTACGTC.